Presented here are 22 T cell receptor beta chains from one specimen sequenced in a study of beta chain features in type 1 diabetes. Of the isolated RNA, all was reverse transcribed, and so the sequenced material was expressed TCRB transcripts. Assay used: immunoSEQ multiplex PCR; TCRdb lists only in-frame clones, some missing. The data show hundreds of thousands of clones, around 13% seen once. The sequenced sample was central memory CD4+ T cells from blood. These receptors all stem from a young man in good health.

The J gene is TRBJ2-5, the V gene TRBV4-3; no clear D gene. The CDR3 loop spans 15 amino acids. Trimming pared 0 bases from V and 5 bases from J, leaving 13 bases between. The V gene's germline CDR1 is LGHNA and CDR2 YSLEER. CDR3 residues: CASSQDLGSVETQYF. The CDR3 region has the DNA TGCGCCAGCAGCCAAGATCTGGGGTCCGTCGAGACCCAGTACTTC.

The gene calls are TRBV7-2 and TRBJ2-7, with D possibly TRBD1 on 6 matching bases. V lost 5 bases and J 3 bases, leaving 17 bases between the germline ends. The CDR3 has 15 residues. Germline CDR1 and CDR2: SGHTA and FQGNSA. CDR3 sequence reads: CASSRTNLQGYEQYV. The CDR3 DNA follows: TGTGCCAGCAGCCGCACCAATCTACAGGGCTACGAGCAGTACGTC.

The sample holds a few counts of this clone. The CDR3 reads CAISAGGRIYEQYV. In DNA form, the CDR3 reads TGTGCCATCAGTGCGGGCGGGAGGATTTACGAGCAGTACGTC. V and J are TRBV6-1 and TRBJ2-7, with 8 positions matching TRBD2. The V gene's germline CDR1 is MNHNS and CDR2 SASEGT. The CDR3 consists of 14 residues.

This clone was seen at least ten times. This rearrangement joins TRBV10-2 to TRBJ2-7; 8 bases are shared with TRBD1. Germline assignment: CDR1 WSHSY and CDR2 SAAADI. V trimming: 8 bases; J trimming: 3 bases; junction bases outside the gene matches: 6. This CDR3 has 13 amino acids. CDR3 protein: CASVGQGLYEQYF. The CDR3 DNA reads TGCGCCAGCGTAGGACAGGGCCTCTACGAGCAGTACTTC.

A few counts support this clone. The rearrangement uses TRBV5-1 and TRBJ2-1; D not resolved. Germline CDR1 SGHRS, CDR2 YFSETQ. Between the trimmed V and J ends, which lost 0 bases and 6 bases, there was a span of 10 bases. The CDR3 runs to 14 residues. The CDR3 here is CASSLAGTLNEQFF. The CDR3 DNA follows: TGCGCCAGCAGCTTGGCGGGTACCCTCAATGAGCAGTTCTTC.

CDR3 sequence reads: CASSWGQAYEQYF. The CDR3 region has the DNA TGTGCCAGCAGCTGGGGACAGGCCTACGAGCAGTACTTC. This chain uses TRBV7-9 with TRBJ2-7; 8 nucleotides align to TRBD1. This CDR3 has 13 residues. Germline V lookup: CDR1 SEHNR, CDR2 FQNEAQ (reference sequence). V shed 4 bases, J shed 2 bases, and the junction held 1 base outside the gene matches.

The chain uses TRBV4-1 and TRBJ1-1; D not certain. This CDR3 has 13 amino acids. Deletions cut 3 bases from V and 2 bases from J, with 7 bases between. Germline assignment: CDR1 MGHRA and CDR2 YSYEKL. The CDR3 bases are TGCGCCAGCAGCCACAGAGGAAACACTGAAGCTTTCTTT. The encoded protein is CASSHRGNTEAFF.

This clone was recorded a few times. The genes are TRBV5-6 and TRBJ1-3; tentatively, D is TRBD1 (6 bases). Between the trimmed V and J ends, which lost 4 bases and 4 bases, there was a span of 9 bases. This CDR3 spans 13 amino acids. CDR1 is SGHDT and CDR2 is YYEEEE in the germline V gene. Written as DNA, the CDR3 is TGTGCCAGCAGCCAGGACAGAGGAAACACCATATATTTT. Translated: CASSQDRGNTIYF.

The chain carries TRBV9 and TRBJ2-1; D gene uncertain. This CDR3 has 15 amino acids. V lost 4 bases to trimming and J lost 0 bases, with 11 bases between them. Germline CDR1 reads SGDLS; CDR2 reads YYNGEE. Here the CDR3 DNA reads TGTGCCAGCAGCCCCAACCACGGCTCCTACAATGAGCAGTTCTTC. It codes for CASSPNHGSYNEQFF. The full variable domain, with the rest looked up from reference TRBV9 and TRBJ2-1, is DSGVTQTPKHLITATGQRVTLRCSPRSGDLSVYWYQQSLDQGLQFLIQYYNGEERAKGNILERFSAQQFPDLHSELNLSSLELGDSALYFCASSPNHGSYNEQFFGPGTRLTVL.

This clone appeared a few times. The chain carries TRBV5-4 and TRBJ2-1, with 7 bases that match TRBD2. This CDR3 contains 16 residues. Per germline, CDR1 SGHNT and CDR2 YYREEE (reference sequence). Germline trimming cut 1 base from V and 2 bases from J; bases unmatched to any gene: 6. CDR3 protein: CASSLSGGGAYNEQFF. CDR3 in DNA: TGTGCCAGCAGCTTGTCCGGCGGGGGAGCCTACAATGAGCAGTTCTTC.

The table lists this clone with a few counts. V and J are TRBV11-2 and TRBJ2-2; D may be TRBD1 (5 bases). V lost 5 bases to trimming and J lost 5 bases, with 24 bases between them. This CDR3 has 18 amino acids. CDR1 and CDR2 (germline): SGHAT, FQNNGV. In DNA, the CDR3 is TGTGCCAGCAGCAATTTCCCGCGTGGGGCCCAAGGGACCGGGGAGCTGTTTTTT. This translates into CASSNFPRGAQGTGELFF.

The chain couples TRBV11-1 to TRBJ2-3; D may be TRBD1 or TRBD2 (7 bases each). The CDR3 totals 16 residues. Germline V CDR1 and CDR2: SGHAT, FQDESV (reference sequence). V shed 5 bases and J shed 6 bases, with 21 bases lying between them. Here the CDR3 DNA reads TGTGCCAGCAGCACACGGACCGGACTAGGGGGCGATACGCAGTATTTT. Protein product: CASSTRTGLGGDTQYF.

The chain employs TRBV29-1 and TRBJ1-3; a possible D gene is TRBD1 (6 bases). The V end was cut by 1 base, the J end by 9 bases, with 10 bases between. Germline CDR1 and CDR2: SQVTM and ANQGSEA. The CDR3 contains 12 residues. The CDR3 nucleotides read TGCAGCGTTGAAGCGGGGGCTAGCACCATATATTTT. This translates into CSVEAGASTIYF.

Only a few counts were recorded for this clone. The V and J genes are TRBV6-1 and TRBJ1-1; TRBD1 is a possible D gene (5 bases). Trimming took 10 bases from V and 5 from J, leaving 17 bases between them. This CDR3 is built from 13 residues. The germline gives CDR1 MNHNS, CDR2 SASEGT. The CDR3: CATPRGPGTEAFF. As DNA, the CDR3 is TGTGCCACCCCGAGGGGCCCGGGAACTGAAGCTTTCTTT.

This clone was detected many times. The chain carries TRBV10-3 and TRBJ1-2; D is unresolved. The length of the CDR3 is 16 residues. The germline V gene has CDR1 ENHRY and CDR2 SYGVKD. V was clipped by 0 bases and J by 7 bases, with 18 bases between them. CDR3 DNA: TGTGCCATCAGTGAGTCAAGTGTCAGGCTAACGGGTGGCTACACCTTC. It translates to CAISESSVRLTGGYTF.

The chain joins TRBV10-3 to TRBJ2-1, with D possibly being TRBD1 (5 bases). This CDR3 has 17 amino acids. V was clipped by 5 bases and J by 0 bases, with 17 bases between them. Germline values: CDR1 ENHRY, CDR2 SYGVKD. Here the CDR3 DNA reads TGTGCCATCAGTCCTGAACCGACAGCCCGCTCCTACAATGAGCAGTTCTTC. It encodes CAISPEPTARSYNEQFF.

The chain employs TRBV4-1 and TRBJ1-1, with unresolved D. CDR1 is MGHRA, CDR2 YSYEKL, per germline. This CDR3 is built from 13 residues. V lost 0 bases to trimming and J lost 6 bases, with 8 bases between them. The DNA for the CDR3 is TGCGCCAGCAGCCAAGACGGAGGTGCTGAAGCTTTCTTT. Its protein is CASSQDGGAEAFF.

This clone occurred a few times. In DNA form, the CDR3 reads TGCGCCAGCAGCCAAGCAAGGAATTCCTACGAGCAGTACTTC. Translated, it gives CASSQARNSYEQYF. The J gene is TRBJ2-7, the V gene TRBV4-1; unclear D gene. Per germline, CDR1 MGHRA and CDR2 YSYEKL. V lost 1 base and J lost 1, with 8 bases in between. The CDR3 contains 14 residues.

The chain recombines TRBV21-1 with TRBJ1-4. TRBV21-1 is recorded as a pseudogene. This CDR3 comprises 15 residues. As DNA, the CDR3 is TGTGCCAGCAGCAAAGTCGAGACTCCTAATGAAAAACTGTTTTTT. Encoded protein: CASSKVETPNEKLFF.

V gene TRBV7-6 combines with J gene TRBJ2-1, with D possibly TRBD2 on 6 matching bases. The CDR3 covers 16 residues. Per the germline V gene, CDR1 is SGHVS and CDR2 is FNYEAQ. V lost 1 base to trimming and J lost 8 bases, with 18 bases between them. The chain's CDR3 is CASSLEPGHSGDEQFF. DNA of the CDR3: TGTGCCAGCAGCTTAGAACCGGGTCATAGCGGTGATGAGCAGTTCTTC.

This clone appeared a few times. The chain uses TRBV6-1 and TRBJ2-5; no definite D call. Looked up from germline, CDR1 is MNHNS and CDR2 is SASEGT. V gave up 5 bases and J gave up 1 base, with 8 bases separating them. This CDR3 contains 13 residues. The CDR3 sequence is CASSLGIQETQYF. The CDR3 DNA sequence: TGTGCCAGCAGTTTGGGGATCCAAGAGACCCAGTACTTC.

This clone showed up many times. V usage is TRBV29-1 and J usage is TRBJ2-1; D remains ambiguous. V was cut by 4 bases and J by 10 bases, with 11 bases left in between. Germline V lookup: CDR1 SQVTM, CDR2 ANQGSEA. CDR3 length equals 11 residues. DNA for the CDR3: TGCAGCGTTGGACTCCGCGTGGAGCAGTTCTTC. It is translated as CSVGLRVEQFF.